This T cell receptor beta chain was captured by sequencing in a study of molecular identifiers for immune sequencing clone quantification. Study as a whole: Within a replicate experiment, RNA obtained from either about 20,000 or 100,000 naive CD8 cells was divided into five aliquots, and four of those aliquots were then sequenced. General observations from the study: Around 940,000 naive cells reportedly did not prevent detection of spiked Jurkat TCR RNA from one cell.

In preparing bulk TCR libraries, previously described methods and listed TCR primers were used. TCRdb re-called the PCR reads with MiXCR, one entry per CDR3 protein. The sample carries approximately 59,000 distinct CDR3 sequences, 18% recorded once. This clonotype appeared once. As yet, its antigen is unknown. The material sequenced was naive CD8+ T cells from blood, with Jurkat cell RNA spiked in. Regarding subset: FACS-sorted CD8+CD4-CCR7+CD45RA+ naive T cells. This TCR was recovered from a human donor in good health. Some libraries in this study had Jurkat cell RNA spiked in.

The CDR3 loop is CATSDSTGINQPQHF. The CDR3 DNA sequence: TGTGCCACCAGTGATTCGACAGGGATCAATCAGCCCCAGCATTTT. The chain couples TRBV24-1 to TRBJ1-5, with 7 bases that match TRBD1. The CDR3 has 15 amino acids. Germline CDR1 reads KGHDR; CDR2 reads SFDVKD. V shed 2 bases and J 3 bases; nucleotides not matched to a gene: 3.